Following are 10 T cell receptor beta chains from one sample sequenced in a study of tumor and adjacent non-tumor tissue in lung cancer. Three rounds of nested PCR, following a modified ARM-PCR protocol, produced the TCRbeta library. MiXCR, run by TCRdb on the multiplex PCR reads, gives a single entry per CDR3 protein. The data show about 75,000 distinct CDR3 sequences, around 70% seen once. This sample's RNA came from whole unsorted tissue. Distant lung tissue was collected more than 3 cm away from the tumor edge. Specimen: distant non-tumor lung tissue. All receptors derive from a woman aged 45-59 years with non-small cell lung cancer.

This clonotype appeared a few times. The chain combines TRBV7-9 with TRBJ2-1; D may be TRBD2 (5 bases). Germline V CDR1 and CDR2: SEHNR, FQNEAQ (reference sequence). V was pared by 1 base and J by 9 bases, with 13 bases between. CDR3 length equals 14 residues. CDR3 in amino acids: CASSLGSAGAEQFF. In DNA, the CDR3 is TGTGCCAGCAGCTTAGGGTCCGCGGGCGCTGAGCAGTTCTTC.

The J gene is TRBJ1-5, the V gene TRBV12-3 or TRBV12-4; D is unresolved. The germline V and J ends were trimmed by 6 bases and 3 bases, with 12 bases remaining between them. The CDR3 spans 14 residues. CDR3 amino acids: CASSPDGNNQPQHF. CDR3 nucleotides: TGTGCCAGCAGCCCGGACGGAAACAATCAGCCCCAGCATTTT.

Comments on this clonotype: One end of the junction is discordant with germline, which a read error may explain. The chain uses TRBV5-1 and TRBJ1-1; no definite D call. This CDR3 has 14 amino acids. Per germline, CDR1 SGHRS and CDR2 YFSETQ. The CDR3 region is CVSSFTSQPAEAFF. The DNA of the CDR3 is TGCGTCAGCAGCTTTACTTCGCAACCAGCTGAAGCTTTCTTT.

V usage is TRBV4-1 and J usage is TRBJ1-1; possibly TRBD1 for D (5 bases). V gave up 9 bases and J gave up 1 base, with 21 bases separating them. From germline, CDR1 is MGHRA and CDR2 YSYEKL. This CDR3 region has 16 residues. CDR3 DNA sequence: TGCGCCAGTAACCAAGATCGTTACAGGCCGAACACTGAAGCTTTCTTT. This codes for CASNQDRYRPNTEAFF.

About this clonotype: In this CDR3 the conserved last residue, phenylalanine or tryptophan, is missing, so a read error is likely. The V and J genes are TRBV7-6 and TRBJ2-5; TRBD1 agrees at 7 bases. The V gene end was trimmed by 0 bases and the J gene end by 3 bases; junction bases not matched to a gene: 4. CDR1 is SGHVS, CDR2 FNYEAQ, per germline. This CDR3 has 15 residues. The CDR3, as DNA: TGTGCCAGCAGCTTAGCAATGACAGGGAAAGAGACCCAGTACCTC. Protein product: CASSLAMTGKETQYL.

In the case of this clonotype: One end of the junction is discordant with germline, which a read error may explain. The chain links TRBV6-2 or TRBV6-3 to TRBJ1-1; D is unresolved. Germline assignment: CDR1 MNHEY and CDR2 SVGEGT. CDR3 length equals 14 residues. The CDR3 region has the DNA TGTGTCAGCAGTCCCCTATGGGGTGGCACTGAAGCTTTCTTT. Its protein product is CVSSPLWGGTEAFF.

This clonotype appeared many times. The V and J genes are TRBV6-2 or TRBV6-3 and TRBJ2-5; D remains unclear. Germline V gene lookup returns CDR1 MNHEY and CDR2 SVGEGT. The V end was cut by 8 bases, the J end by 2 bases, with 12 bases between. The CDR3 runs to 13 residues. CDR3 nucleotide sequence: TGTGCCAGCGCTCGTCGTCCGCAAGAGACCCAGTACTTC. Translated, it gives CASARRPQETQYF.

This clonotype has just a few counts. V and J are TRBV20-1 and TRBJ1-2; D unresolved. The CDR3 is 13 amino acids. V gave up 0 bases and J gave up 6 bases, with 11 bases separating them. Germline values: CDR1 DFQATT, CDR2 SNEGSKA (reference sequence). The CDR3 here is CSARDPFLDGYTF. CDR3 coding DNA: TGCAGTGCTAGAGATCCGTTTCTGGATGGCTACACCTTC.

This clonotype was observed at least ten times. The chain combines TRBV29-1 with TRBJ2-1, with D perhaps matching TRBD1 or TRBD2 (5 bases each). This CDR3 is built from 12 residues. The germline CDR1 and CDR2 sequences are SQVTM and ANQGSEA. V lost 3 bases to trimming and J lost 6 bases, with 9 bases between them. CDR3 in amino acids: CSVDSGTNEQFF. The CDR3 bases are TGCAGCGTTGATTCAGGGACCAATGAGCAGTTCTTC.

A note on this clonotype: A read error is possible here, since a much larger clone lies one base away. The chain couples TRBV12-3 or TRBV12-4 to TRBJ2-1; 10 bases are a match to TRBD2. The length of the CDR3 is 15 residues. DNA for the CDR3: TGTGCCAGCAGTTTTGGCCCTAGCGGGAGCAATGAGCAGATCTTC. This codes for CASSFGPSGSNEQIF.